This paragraph covers one T cell receptor (beta chain) sequence. Its antigen is currently unknown. Sequenced with the Oncomine TCR Beta short-read assay was DNA taken from cultured CD4+ T cells. TCRdb redid the calling of the PCR reads with MiXCR, one entry per CDR3 protein. This table holds roughly 23,000 distinct CDR3 sequences, under 45% found once. In germline, CDR1 is LNHDA, CDR2 SQIVND (reference sequence). CDR3 length: 14 amino acids. The ends were cut back, 5 bases at V and 0 bases at J, with 8 bases in the middle. This sample stems from a study of vaccination and CD4 T cells after COVID-19. Treatment in this sample: approximately nine-day PBMC culture with coronavirus spike peptide pools or control peptides (ViraFEST assay).

The gene calls are TRBV19 and TRBJ1-5; D unclear. The source is a human donor who received a COVID-19 vaccine. The starting material was CD4+ T cells from blood, cultured in vitro, obtained before SARS-CoV-2 vaccination. The CDR3: CASSQSFSNQPQHF. CDR3 sequence (DNA): TGTGCCAGTAGTCAGTCATTTAGCAATCAGCCCCAGCATTTT.